The 13 T cell receptor beta chains reported below all come from one sample, sequenced in a study of cytomegalovirus exposure and HLA in healthy donors. Vbeta (60) and Jbeta (13) primers were used in the PCR. Generated by immunoSEQ multiplex PCR, the TCRdb table keeps only in-frame clones and is missing some. The data show some 110,000 clones, 71% seen once. Sample: PBMCs. These receptors all stem from a female donor in good health and CMV-seronegative.

This chain joins TRBV7-2 and TRBJ1-2, with 8 positions matching TRBD1. This CDR3 has 14 amino acids. V trimming: 4 bases; J trimming: 7 bases; junction bases outside the gene matches: 8. Germline V gene sequence: CDR1 SGHTA, CDR2 FQGNSA. CDR3 in DNA: TGTGCCAGCAGCTCCGTCAGGGGGCAAGGTGGCTACACCTTC. It encodes CASSSVRGQGGYTF. Using reference TRBV7-2 and TRBJ1-2 for the parts outside the CDR3, the full variable domain is GAGVSQSPSNKVTEKGKDVELRCDPISGHTALYWYRQSLGQGLEFLIYFQGNSAPDKSGLPSDRFSAERTGGSVSTLTIQRTQQEDSAVYLCASSSVRGQGGYTFGSGTRLTVV.

The sample holds one count of this clone. The CDR3 reads CASSQATGMGNEQFF. CDR3 nucleotides: TGCGCCAGCAGCCAAGCGACAGGGATGGGCAATGAGCAGTTCTTC. The rearrangement joins TRBV4-1 to TRBJ2-1; 7 bases map to TRBD1. Germline CDR1 and CDR2: MGHRA and YSYEKL. The CDR3 extends over 15 amino acids. Losses at the gene ends were 1 base for V and 6 bases for J; bases not matched to a gene: 6.

J is TRBJ2-1 and V is TRBV5-1; TRBD1 matches at 7 bases. CDR3 size: 17 residues. Trimming removed 1 base from V and 0 bases from J; junction bases left unmatched: 7. In germline, CDR1 is SGHRS, CDR2 YFSETQ. The CDR3 spells CASSLFRDSNSYNEQFF. The CDR3 DNA reads as TGCGCCAGCAGCTTGTTCCGGGACAGCAACTCCTACAATGAGCAGTTCTTC.

This chain links TRBV29-1 with TRBJ2-1, with 11 bases that match TRBD1. Trimming removed 7 bases from V and 6 bases from J; junction bases left unmatched: 8. There are 14 residues in the CDR3. Germline V gene data show CDR1 as SQVTM and CDR2 as ANQGSEA. The CDR3 nucleotides are TGCAGCGCCTTACCGGGACAGGGGGGCAATGAGCAGTTCTTC. Translation gives CSALPGQGGNEQFF.

This clone was counted only a few times. V gene TRBV6-5 combines with J gene TRBJ2-3, with D perhaps TRBD1 (8 bases). V lost 5 bases, J lost 6 bases, and 15 bases lay in between. CDR1 is MNHEY, CDR2 SVGAGI, per germline. CDR3 length equals 14 residues. The DNA of the CDR3 is TGTGCCAGCAGTACAGGGGGAGGGTTGGATACGCAGTATTTT. This sequence encodes CASSTGGGLDTQYF.

V gene TRBV7-3 combines with J gene TRBJ2-6; D is unresolved. Trimming removed 6 bases from V and 0 bases from J, with 6 bases in between. The CDR3 covers 14 residues. The germline CDR1 and CDR2 sequences are SGHTA and FQGTGA. For the CDR3, the DNA is TGTGCCAGCAGTCTAGACTCTGGGGCCAACGTCCTGACTTTC. This gives the protein CASSLDSGANVLTF.

The chain combines TRBV28 with TRBJ1-2, with TRBD1 as a possible D gene (5 bases). The CDR3 contains 13 residues. Germline V gene data show CDR1 as MDHEN and CDR2 as SYDVKM. V lost 8 bases to trimming and J lost 4 bases, with 14 bases between them. DNA of the CDR3: TGTGCCAGCGTGTCCGGGGGGAGCTATGGCTACACCTTC. It codes for CASVSGGSYGYTF.

This clone was counted once. This chain links TRBV7-9 with TRBJ2-7, with no clear D. Trimming stripped 2 bases from V and 2 bases from J, with 10 bases between. Looked up from germline, CDR1 is SEHNR and CDR2 is FQNEAQ (reference sequence). This CDR3 region has 14 residues. The CDR3 region is CASSLTVKPYEQYF. CDR3 DNA sequence: TGTGCCAGCAGCTTAACCGTTAAGCCCTACGAGCAGTACTTC.

J is TRBJ2-7 and V is TRBV29-1; the match to TRBD1 covers 10 bases. CDR1 SQVTM and CDR2 ANQGSEA come from the germline V gene. CDR3 length equals 12 residues. The V gene end was trimmed by 7 bases and the J gene end by 5 bases; junction bases not matched to a gene: 5. CDR3 amino acids: CSAGTGDHEQYF. Here the CDR3 DNA reads TGCAGCGCCGGGACAGGGGACCACGAGCAGTACTTC.

The chain couples TRBV27 to TRBJ2-1; D may be TRBD2 (6 bases). The germline gives CDR1 MNHEY, CDR2 SMNVEV (reference sequence). The CDR3 runs to 16 residues. The germline V and J ends were trimmed by 2 bases and 4 bases, with 15 bases remaining between them. This CDR3 reads CASSLVGGGLYNEQFF. CDR3 in DNA: TGTGCCAGCAGTTTAGTGGGGGGAGGATTATACAATGAGCAGTTCTTC.

The chain recombines TRBV5-4 with TRBJ2-1; the match to TRBD1 covers 12 bases. Germline V gene data show CDR1 as SGHNT and CDR2 as YYREEE (reference sequence). After removal of 4 bases from V and 3 bases from J, the junction contained 14 bases not matched to a gene. The CDR3 runs 19 residues. The CDR3 region has the DNA TGTGCCAGCAGCACCCCCCGGGGACAGGGGGCTCTCATCTACAATGAGCAGTTCTTC. It is translated as CASSTPRGQGALIYNEQFF. The entire variable domain, with the rest obtained from reference TRBV5-4 and TRBJ2-1, is as follows: ETGVTQSPTHLIKTRGQQVTLRCSSQSGHNTVSWYQQALGQGPQFIFQYYREEENGRGNFPPRFSGLQFPNYSSELNVNALELDDSALYLCASSTPRGQGALIYNEQFFGPGTRLTVL.

The chain has TRBV16 and TRBJ2-1; D remains unclear. Trimming left V 0 bases short and J 5 bases short, with 14 bases between. The germline CDR1 and CDR2 sequences are KGHSY and FQNENV. The CDR3 covers 16 residues. The CDR3 here is CASSQSTPINNNEQFF. CDR3 bases: TGTGCCAGCAGCCAATCGACACCAATAAACAACAATGAGCAGTTCTTC.

The rearrangement links TRBV28 to TRBJ1-5; maybe TRBD1 (5 bases). The V gene lost 7 bases and the J gene lost 6 bases, with 7 bases spanning the gap. CDR1 is MDHEN, CDR2 SYDVKM, per germline. This CDR3 has 11 amino acids. CDR3 sequence: CASTDSQPQHF. The CDR3 DNA follows: TGTGCCAGCACCGACAGTCAGCCCCAGCATTTT.